The TCR beta chain described here comes from a study of cytomegalovirus exposure and HLA in healthy donors. Findings of the study overall: Reports indicated that the classifier achieved high specificity and sensitivity in diagnosing cytomegalovirus status.

Comments on this clone: The antigen is not known.

In germline, CDR1 is SGHDT, CDR2 YYEEEE. This CDR3 contains 15 residues. The trim removed 3 bases at V and 0 bases at J, leaving 6 bases unmatched. Sequencing used immunoSEQ multiplex PCR; TCRdb keeps in-frame clones, though not all of them. The sample carries about 120,000 clones, 89% recorded once. The sample comprised PBMCs. The rearrangement uses TRBV5-6 and TRBJ2-7; the match to TRBD2 covers 7 bases. The sequence was obtained from a woman aged 18 to 35 in good health and CMV-seronegative. The CDR3 loop is CASSSLTSDSYEQYF. The CDR3, as DNA: TGTGCCAGCAGCTCATTAACTAGCGACTCCTACGAGCAGTACTTC.